This T cell receptor (beta chain) was profiled in a study of cytomegalovirus exposure and HLA in healthy donors. This clone showed up just once. PCR used 60 Vbeta primers and 13 Jbeta primers. Method: immunoSEQ multiplex PCR; TCRdb's copy keeps in-frame clones and lacks some. The sample has roughly 180,000 clones; roughly 70% are singletons. Per germline, CDR1 SEHNR and CDR2 FQNEAQ (reference sequence). The CDR3 contains 15 residues. The V gene lost 3 bases and the J gene lost 5 bases, with 16 bases spanning the gap. The chain joins TRBV7-9 to TRBJ2-5; perhaps TRBD2 as D (5 bases). This TCR came from a male donor in good health and CMV-seronegative. The specimen sequenced was PBMCs. CDR3 loop: CASSFPRRSPETQYF. As DNA, the CDR3 is TGTGCCAGCAGCTTCCCCAGGAGGAGCCCGGAGACCCAGTACTTC. Full variable domain (remainder filled in from reference TRBV7-9 and TRBJ2-5): DTGVSQNPRHKITKRGQNVTFRCDPISEHNRLYWYRQTLGQGPEFLTYFQNEAQLEKSRLLSDRFSAERPKGSFSTLEIQRTEQGDSAMYLCASSFPRRSPETQYFGPGTRLLVL.